This record looks at one TCR beta chain sequence and its context. Its matching antigen is unknown. The sample is drawn from a study of T cell repertoires in cytomegalovirus infection. Germline-derived CDR1 and CDR2 are MNHEY and SMNVEV (reference sequence). Trimming took 0 bases from V and 0 from J, leaving 9 bases between them. This CDR3 contains 15 residues. TCRdb re-derived calls from the reads in MiXCR, one entry per CDR3 protein. The top ten hold 10% to 15% of the sample, which has about 890,000 distinct CDR3 sequences, under 40% seen once. This TCR came from a human donor in good health (CMV status not recorded). Some clones in this sample may be carry-over from other donors' samples. The V call is TRBV27, the J call TRBJ2-7; tentatively, D is TRBD1 (6 bases). The sample consisted of cultured CD8+ T cells from PBMCs, taken from culture after CMV antigen stimulation. CDR3 coding DNA: TGTGCCAGCAGTTTATCGAGCAGGGGCTCCTACGAGCAGTACTTC. It codes for CASSLSSRGSYEQYF.